The rows below give T cell receptor beta chains drawn from one sample of a study of blood T cell repertoires in COVID-19. The assay was immunoSEQ multiplex PCR, and TCRdb's table has in-frame clones only and misses some. In the table there are 200,000 or so clones, more than 85% of which are singletons. The sequenced sample consisted of peripheral blood. The receptors originated from a man aged 65 to 85 with active or convalescent COVID-19. Each CDR3 is given with its conserved first and last residue. Each record gives: D gene, J gene, V gene, CDR3 protein. A D gene is named only where the DNA matches it firmly.

>.|TRBJ1-1|TRBV28
CASRDSPTEAFF
>TRBD1|TRBJ2-2|TRBV11-2
CASSLDRENTGELFF
>TRBD2|TRBJ2-3|TRBV7-2
CASSLRTSGTRTDTQYF
>.|TRBJ1-2|TRBV19
CASSIDSEVGYTF
>.|TRBJ2-7|TRBV9
CASSAGHETYEQYF
>TRBD1|TRBJ1-6|TRBV6-5
CASSYTGVHSPLHF
>.|TRBJ2-7|TRBV6-5
CASSPGGGKYEQYF
>TRBD1|TRBJ1-6|TRBV5-4
CASSFAGQSNSPLHF
>TRBD1|TRBJ1-1|TRBV2
CASSEAGARGRRAFF
>.|TRBJ2-5|TRBV6-6
CASSYWAGETQYF
>TRBD1|TRBJ1-5|TRBV30
CAWRGQGASSNQPQHF
>TRBD1|TRBJ1-1|TRBV25-1
CASTGGSGTEAFF
>.|TRBJ1-6|TRBV6-6
CASSTTENSPLHF
>.|TRBJ2-2|TRBV28
CASSSTAGELFF
>.|TRBJ1-5|TRBV11-3
CASSLVRYKQDFNQPQHF
>.|TRBJ1-2|TRBV5-4
CASSGSPGGYTF
>TRBD1|TRBJ2-2|TRBV3-1/TRBV3-2
CASSPWDRDTGELFF
>.|TRBJ1-2|TRBV28
CASSYRPPGYGYTF
>TRBD1|TRBJ1-2|TRBV30
CAWSRGQGGGYTF
>.|TRBJ2-7|TRBV19
CASSKDSLLSKQYF
>.|TRBJ2-2|TRBV5-1
CASSPGTLNTGELFF
>.|TRBJ1-1|TRBV6-5
CASSHQVGGTEAFF
>.|TRBJ2-1|TRBV10-3
CAISDRQALEYNEQFF
>TRBD1|TRBJ1-5|TRBV28
CASRRTGVGNQPQHF
>.|TRBJ1-2|TRBV28
CASSLVGSNQPNYGYTF
>.|TRBJ2-1|TRBV4-1
CASSQDQTSYNEQFF
>.|TRBJ2-5|TRBV7-2
CASSYTRVVGQETQYF
>TRBD1|TRBJ2-7|TRBV9
CASSARQGAEYEQYF
>TRBD1|TRBJ1-5|TRBV6-5
CASSYVGGEPQHF
>TRBD1|TRBJ2-4|TRBV11-2
CASSLWGRQGDIQYF
>.|TRBJ2-7|TRBV19
CASGGQGSLGEQYF
>TRBD2|TRBJ2-1|TRBV7-2
CASSPRLAGPKRDEQFF